Sequencing of this T cell receptor beta chain was carried out in a study of blood T cell repertoires in COVID-19. Data came from immunoSEQ multiplex PCR; TCRdb stores just in-frame clones and leaves some out. The sample has roughly 130,000 clones; roughly 84% are singletons. The CDR3 consists of 14 residues. Trimming removed 5 bases from V and 5 bases from J; junction bases left unmatched: 1. The V gene's germline CDR1 is KGHDR and CDR2 SFDVKD. Specimen: peripheral blood. This TCR came from a woman in her twenties or thirties who had recovered from COVID-19. The gene calls are TRBV24-1 and TRBJ2-2; 10 nucleotides agree with TRBD2. This CDR3 reads CATSASGGTGELFF. For the CDR3, the DNA is TGTGCCACCAGTGCTAGCGGGGGAACCGGGGAGCTGTTTTTT.